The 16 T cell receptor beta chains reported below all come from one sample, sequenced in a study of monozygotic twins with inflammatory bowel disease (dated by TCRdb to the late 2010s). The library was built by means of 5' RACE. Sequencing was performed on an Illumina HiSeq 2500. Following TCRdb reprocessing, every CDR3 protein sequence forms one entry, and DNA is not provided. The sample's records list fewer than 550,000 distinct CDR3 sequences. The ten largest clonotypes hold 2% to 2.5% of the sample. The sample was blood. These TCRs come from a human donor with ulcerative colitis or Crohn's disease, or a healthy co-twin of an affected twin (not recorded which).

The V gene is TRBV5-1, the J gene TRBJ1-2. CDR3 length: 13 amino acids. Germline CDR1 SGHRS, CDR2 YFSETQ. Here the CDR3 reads CASSGSDGGGYTF.

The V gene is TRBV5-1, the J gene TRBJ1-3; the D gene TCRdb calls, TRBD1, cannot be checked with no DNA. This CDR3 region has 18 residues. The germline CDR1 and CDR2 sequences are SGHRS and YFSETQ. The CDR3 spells CASSYGLIPTFSGNTIYF.

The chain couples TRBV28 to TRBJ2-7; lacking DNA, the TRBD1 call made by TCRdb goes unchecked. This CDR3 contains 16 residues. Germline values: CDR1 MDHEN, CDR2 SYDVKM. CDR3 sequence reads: CASSPHAGTDDYEQYF.

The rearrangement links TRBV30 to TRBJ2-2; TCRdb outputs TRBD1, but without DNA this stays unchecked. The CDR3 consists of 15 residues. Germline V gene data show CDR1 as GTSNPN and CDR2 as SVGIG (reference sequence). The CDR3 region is CAWSVLGGGPGELFF. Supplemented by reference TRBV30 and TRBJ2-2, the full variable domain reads SQTIHQWPATLVQPVGSPLSLECTVEGTSNPNLYWYRQAAGRGLQLLFYSVGIGQISSEVPQNLSASRPQDRQFILSSKKLLLSDSGFYLCAWSVLGGGPGELFFGEGSRLTVL.

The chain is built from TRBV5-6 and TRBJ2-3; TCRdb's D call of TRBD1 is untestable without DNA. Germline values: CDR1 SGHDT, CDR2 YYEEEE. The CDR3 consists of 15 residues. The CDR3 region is CASSSGGTSTDTQYF.

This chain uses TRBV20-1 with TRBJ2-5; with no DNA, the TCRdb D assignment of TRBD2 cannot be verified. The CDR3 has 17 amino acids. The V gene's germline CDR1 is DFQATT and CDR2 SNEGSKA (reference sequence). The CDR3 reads CSARPSSGRAERETQYF.

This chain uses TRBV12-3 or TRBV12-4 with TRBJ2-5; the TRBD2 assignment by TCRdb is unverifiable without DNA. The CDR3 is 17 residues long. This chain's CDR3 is CASSLATGTSGRETQYF.

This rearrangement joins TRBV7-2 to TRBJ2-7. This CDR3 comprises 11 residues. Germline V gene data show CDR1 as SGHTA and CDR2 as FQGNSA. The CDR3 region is CASTPSYEQYF.

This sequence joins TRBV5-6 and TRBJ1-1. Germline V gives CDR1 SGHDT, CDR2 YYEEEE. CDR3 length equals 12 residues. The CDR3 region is CASRLRNTEAFF.

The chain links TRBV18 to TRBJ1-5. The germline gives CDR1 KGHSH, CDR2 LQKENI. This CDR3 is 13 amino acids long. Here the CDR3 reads CASSPGGSQPQHF.

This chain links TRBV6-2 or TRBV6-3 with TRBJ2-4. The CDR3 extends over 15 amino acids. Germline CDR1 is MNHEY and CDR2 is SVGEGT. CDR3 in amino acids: CASSYAEIAKNIQYF.

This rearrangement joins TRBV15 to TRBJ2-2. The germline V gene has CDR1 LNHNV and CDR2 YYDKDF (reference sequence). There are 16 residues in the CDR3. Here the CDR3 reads CATSRVFLANTGELFF.

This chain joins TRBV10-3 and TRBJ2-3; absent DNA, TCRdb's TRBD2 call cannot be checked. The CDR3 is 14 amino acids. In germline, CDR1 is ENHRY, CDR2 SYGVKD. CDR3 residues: CAIGPREEADTQYF.

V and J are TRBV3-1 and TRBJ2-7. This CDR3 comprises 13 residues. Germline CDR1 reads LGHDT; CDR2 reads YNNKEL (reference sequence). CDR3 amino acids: CASSQSGSYEQYF.

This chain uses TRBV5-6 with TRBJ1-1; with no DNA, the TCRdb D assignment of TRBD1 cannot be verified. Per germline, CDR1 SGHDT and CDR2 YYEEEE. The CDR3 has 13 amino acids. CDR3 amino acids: CASSRGPDTEAFF.

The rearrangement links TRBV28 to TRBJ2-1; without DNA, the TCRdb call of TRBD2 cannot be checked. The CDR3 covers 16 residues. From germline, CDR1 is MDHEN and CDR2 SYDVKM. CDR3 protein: CASSLPSGISYNEQFF.